Included here is one T cell receptor beta chain sequence, with context. Its antigen is still unknown. The germline gene is not matched at one end of the junction; a read error may be the cause. This record comes from a study of tumor-infiltrating lymphocytes in glioblastoma multiforme. Study-level points and caveats: Detected clone frequencies may not reflect cell counts, being RNA-based. T cells were not sorted into functional subsets.

CDR3 length: 15 amino acids. Germline CDR1 MNHEY, CDR2 SVGEGT. TCRB libraries came from RNA via three nested multiplex PCR rounds. TCRdb ran MiXCR on the multiplex PCR reads and lists one entry per CDR3 protein. The table has 9,500 to 13,000 distinct CDR3 sequences, around two thirds seen once. The chain carries TRBV6-2 or TRBV6-3 and TRBJ2-7; 7 nucleotides line up with TRBD1. The TCR sequence derives from a male donor with glioblastoma. Sequencing input: brain tumor tissue. CDR3 sequence reads: CVSSYYGQVPYEQYF. CDR3 in DNA: TGTGTCAGCAGTTACTATGGACAGGTCCCCTACGAGCAGTACTTC.